Listed below are T cell receptor beta chains from one sample, sequenced in a study of blood T cell repertoires in COVID-19. Profiled with immunoSEQ multiplex PCR; TCRdb holds only in-frame clones, not every one. The data hold some 200,000 clones, with roughly 80% observed a single time. Sequencing was carried out using PBMCs or T cells enriched from blood (not recorded which). Receptor source: a man aged 40-49 years who had recovered from COVID-19. CDR3s include the opening cysteine and the closing phenylalanine or tryptophan. D genes are given only for firm matches. Clone sizes are given selectively: once, few, many, or a class where the clone is expanded.

v_call: TRBV2
j_call: TRBJ1-2
d_call: TRBD1
clone_size: NA
cdr3_nt: TGTGCCAGCAGAGGGGGCGCCGGGGATCCGGGCTATGGCTACACCTTC
cdr3_aa: CASRGGAGDPGYGYTF

v_call: TRBV5-4
j_call: TRBJ2-2
d_call: NA
clone_size: NA
cdr3_nt: TGTGCCAGCAGCTTGGTCGGCAGCCGGGGGGGGGAGCTGTTTTTT
cdr3_aa: CASSLVGSRGGELFF

v_call: TRBV18
j_call: TRBJ1-2
d_call: NA
clone_size: NA
cdr3_nt: TGTGCCAGCTCACCGGACAGAAACTATGGCTACACCTTC
cdr3_aa: CASSPDRNYGYTF

v_call: TRBV28
j_call: TRBJ1-1
d_call: NA
clone_size: NA
cdr3_nt: TGTGCCAGCAGCCACAGGGCTCCTGAAGCTTTCTTT
cdr3_aa: CASSHRAPEAFF

v_call: TRBV5-1
j_call: TRBJ1-1
d_call: NA
clone_size: NA
cdr3_nt: TGCGCCAGCAGCGTTGACAGGAACACTGAAGCTTTCTTT
cdr3_aa: CASSVDRNTEAFF

v_call: TRBV7-2
j_call: TRBJ1-1
d_call: TRBD1
clone_size: NA
cdr3_nt: TGTGCCAGCTCCCAAATCGGGTGGGACAGGACGAACACTGAAGCTTTCTTT
cdr3_aa: CASSQIGWDRTNTEAFF

v_call: TRBV6-5
j_call: TRBJ2-3
d_call: NA
clone_size: NA
cdr3_nt: TGTGCCAGCAGCACCTCGGGGTGGGATACGCAGTATTTT
cdr3_aa: CASSTSGWDTQYF

v_call: TRBV6-5
j_call: TRBJ2-7
d_call: TRBD1
clone_size: NA
cdr3_nt: TGTGCCAGCAGGGATCCTCGGGACAGGACCTACGAGCAGTACTTC
cdr3_aa: CASRDPRDRTYEQYF

v_call: TRBV4-2
j_call: TRBJ1-5
d_call: NA
clone_size: NA
cdr3_nt: TGTGCCAGCAGCCCTGGGACAATGTGGAGCAATCAGCCCCAGCATTTT
cdr3_aa: CASSPGTMWSNQPQHF

v_call: TRBV4-2
j_call: TRBJ1-1
d_call: TRBD1
clone_size: NA
cdr3_nt: TGTGCCAGCAGCCAAGATCTCGGACAGGGCGGCACTGAAGCTTTCTTT
cdr3_aa: CASSQDLGQGGTEAFF

v_call: TRBV4-2
j_call: TRBJ2-3
d_call: TRBD2
clone_size: NA
cdr3_nt: TGTGCCAGCCAGTCGAGAGCGGGGGGGCGGAATACGCAGTATTTT
cdr3_aa: CASQSRAGGRNTQYF

v_call: TRBV30
j_call: TRBJ1-2
d_call: NA
clone_size: NA
cdr3_nt: TGTGCCTGGAGTCGGCAGGGCGACTATGGCTACACCTTC
cdr3_aa: CAWSRQGDYGYTF

v_call: TRBV9
j_call: TRBJ2-2
d_call: TRBD2
clone_size: NA
cdr3_nt: TGTGCCAGCAGCGTAGGTAGCGGGGGGGCTGAGGAGCTGTTTTTT
cdr3_aa: CASSVGSGGAEELFF

v_call: TRBV4-2
j_call: TRBJ1-5
d_call: NA
clone_size: NA
cdr3_nt: TGTGCCAGCAGCCAAGCAAGCAATCAGCCCCAGCATTTT
cdr3_aa: CASSQASNQPQHF

v_call: TRBV24-1
j_call: TRBJ2-2
d_call: TRBD2
clone_size: NA
cdr3_nt: TGTGCCACGCGGGGGAGCACCGGGGAGCTGTTTTTT
cdr3_aa: CATRGSTGELFF

v_call: TRBV29-1
j_call: TRBJ2-7
d_call: TRBD1
clone_size: NA
cdr3_nt: TGCAGCGTTGAAGAGGACAGGGCCTCCTACGAGCAGTACTTC
cdr3_aa: CSVEEDRASYEQYF

v_call: TRBV15
j_call: TRBJ1-3
d_call: NA
clone_size: NA
cdr3_nt: TGTGCCACCAGCTTACGGGGAAACACCATATATTTT
cdr3_aa: CATSLRGNTIYF

v_call: TRBV28
j_call: TRBJ2-7
d_call: TRBD1
clone_size: NA
cdr3_nt: TGTGCCATCAGACAGGGGGCGGGCGAGCAGTACTTC
cdr3_aa: CAIRQGAGEQYF

v_call: TRBV3-1/TRBV3-2
j_call: TRBJ2-2
d_call: NA
clone_size: NA
cdr3_nt: TGTGCCAGCAGCCAACTCACCGGGGAGCTGTTTTTT
cdr3_aa: CASSQLTGELFF

v_call: TRBV30
j_call: TRBJ2-2
d_call: TRBD1
clone_size: NA
cdr3_nt: TGTGCCTGGATCCGGGACAGGGGGCTTGGGGAGCTGTTTTTT
cdr3_aa: CAWIRDRGLGELFF

v_call: TRBV4-1
j_call: TRBJ1-1
d_call: TRBD1
clone_size: NA
cdr3_nt: TGCGCCAGCAGCCAAGGTAGGACAGGGCAGAACACTGAAGCTTTCTTT
cdr3_aa: CASSQGRTGQNTEAFF

v_call: TRBV19
j_call: TRBJ1-1
d_call: NA
clone_size: once
cdr3_nt: TGTGCCAGTAGTAGAGGGTATGTCTCTGAAGCTTTCTTT
cdr3_aa: CASSRGYVSEAFF

v_call: TRBV7-2
j_call: TRBJ2-1
d_call: NA
clone_size: NA
cdr3_nt: TGTGCCAGCAGTTCACCACCGGTAGCCTACAATGAGCAGTTCTTC
cdr3_aa: CASSSPPVAYNEQFF

v_call: TRBV5-5
j_call: TRBJ1-1
d_call: NA
clone_size: NA
cdr3_nt: TGTGCCAGCAGCCCTCTACCGGTTGGTAGAACTGAAGCTTTCTTT
cdr3_aa: CASSPLPVGRTEAFF

v_call: TRBV2
j_call: TRBJ1-2
d_call: TRBD1
clone_size: few
cdr3_nt: TGTGCCAGCATCAGACAGGGGGCCCGAGGCGATTTTAACTATGGCTACACCTTC
cdr3_aa: CASIRQGARGDFNYGYTF

v_call: TRBV5-1
j_call: TRBJ2-3
d_call: TRBD2
clone_size: NA
cdr3_nt: TGCGCCAGCAGCCCCGGGACTAGCGGGGGAACAGATACGCAGTATTTT
cdr3_aa: CASSPGTSGGTDTQYF

v_call: TRBV9
j_call: TRBJ2-5
d_call: NA
clone_size: NA
cdr3_nt: TGTGCCAGCAGCGTAGGGCCCTGGACCCAGTACTTC
cdr3_aa: CASSVGPWTQYF

v_call: TRBV5-6
j_call: TRBJ1-2
d_call: NA
clone_size: NA
cdr3_nt: TGTGCCAGCAGCCCAAAGACAGCATATGGCTACACCTTC
cdr3_aa: CASSPKTAYGYTF

v_call: TRBV10-1
j_call: TRBJ1-2
d_call: TRBD1
clone_size: NA
cdr3_nt: TGCGCCAGCAGTCCAGACAGGGCATCTGGCTACACCTTC
cdr3_aa: CASSPDRASGYTF

v_call: TRBV19
j_call: TRBJ2-2
d_call: TRBD2
clone_size: NA
cdr3_nt: TGTGCCAGTACCACGATAGCGGGGGCTTCCACCGGGGAGCTGTTTTTT
cdr3_aa: CASTTIAGASTGELFF

v_call: TRBV5-1
j_call: TRBJ1-1
d_call: NA
clone_size: NA
cdr3_nt: TGCGCCAGCAGCTTGGCTTCGGGGGGAGGGTCTGAAGCTTTCTTT
cdr3_aa: CASSLASGGGSEAFF

v_call: TRBV6-5
j_call: TRBJ2-4
d_call: NA
clone_size: NA
cdr3_nt: TGTGCCAGCAGCCAGGAGGTGGGGAGGTCGAACATTCAGTACTTC
cdr3_aa: CASSQEVGRSNIQYF

v_call: TRBV13
j_call: TRBJ2-2
d_call: NA
clone_size: NA
cdr3_nt: TGTGCCAGCAGCTTAGGCCCCGCCGGGGAGCTGTTTTTT
cdr3_aa: CASSLGPAGELFF

v_call: TRBV2
j_call: TRBJ2-5
d_call: NA
clone_size: NA
cdr3_nt: TGTGCCAGCAGTGAGAGCCTTGGCGGTGGAGAGACCCAGTACTTC
cdr3_aa: CASSESLGGGETQYF

v_call: TRBV5-8
j_call: TRBJ1-1
d_call: TRBD1
clone_size: NA
cdr3_nt: TGTGCCAGCAGCTTCTCACAGGGGTCGAGGAACACTGAAGCTTTCTTT
cdr3_aa: CASSFSQGSRNTEAFF

v_call: TRBV7-2
j_call: TRBJ1-5
d_call: NA
clone_size: NA
cdr3_nt: TGTGCCAGCCGGGTTTGGGTGCCCCAGCATTTT
cdr3_aa: CASRVWVPQHF

v_call: TRBV11-3
j_call: TRBJ2-5
d_call: TRBD2
clone_size: NA
cdr3_nt: TGTGCCAGCAGCTTGGGGCGGGGGGGCCTCGAGACCCAGTACTTC
cdr3_aa: CASSLGRGGLETQYF

v_call: TRBV4-1
j_call: TRBJ2-2
d_call: TRBD2
clone_size: NA
cdr3_nt: TGCGCCAGCAGCGACAGGACTAGCGGGGAGATCACCGGGGAGCTGTTTTTT
cdr3_aa: CASSDRTSGEITGELFF

v_call: TRBV4-1
j_call: TRBJ2-5
d_call: TRBD1
clone_size: NA
cdr3_nt: TGCGCCAGCAGCCAAGGGCCGACAGGGAATAGGCTCCAAGAGACCCAGTACTTC
cdr3_aa: CASSQGPTGNRLQETQYF

v_call: TRBV29-1
j_call: TRBJ1-2
d_call: NA
clone_size: NA
cdr3_nt: TGCAGCGTTGGAGGTGGGGGGGATGGCTACACCTTC
cdr3_aa: CSVGGGGDGYTF

v_call: TRBV5-1
j_call: TRBJ1-4
d_call: TRBD1
clone_size: NA
cdr3_nt: TGCGCCAGCAGCTTGGTACCCACAGGGGGCGATGAAAAACTGTTTTTT
cdr3_aa: CASSLVPTGGDEKLFF

v_call: TRBV7-9
j_call: TRBJ2-2
d_call: NA
clone_size: NA
cdr3_nt: TGTGCCAGCAGCTTCCAGGGTAGAGGCACCGGGGAGCTGTTTTTT
cdr3_aa: CASSFQGRGTGELFF

v_call: TRBV7-9
j_call: TRBJ2-7
d_call: TRBD1
clone_size: NA
cdr3_nt: TGTGCCAGCAGTTATACAGGGGGCCGATCCTACGAGCAGTACTTC
cdr3_aa: CASSYTGGRSYEQYF

v_call: TRBV2
j_call: TRBJ1-5
d_call: NA
clone_size: NA
cdr3_nt: TGTGCCAGCAGTGTAAGGAGGGGAGATCAGCCCCAGCATTTT
cdr3_aa: CASSVRRGDQPQHF

v_call: TRBV7-9
j_call: TRBJ2-7
d_call: TRBD1
clone_size: once
cdr3_nt: TGTGCCAGCAGCTCAATTAGGACAGGCTCAATTTACGAGCAGTACTTC
cdr3_aa: CASSSIRTGSIYEQYF

v_call: TRBV3-1/TRBV3-2
j_call: TRBJ1-4
d_call: TRBD1
clone_size: NA
cdr3_nt: TGTGCCAGCAGCCTTCGGACAGGGAGGGCAGCTAATGAAAAACTGTTTTTT
cdr3_aa: CASSLRTGRAANEKLFF

v_call: TRBV5-1
j_call: TRBJ2-7
d_call: TRBD2
clone_size: NA
cdr3_nt: TGCGCCAGCAGAGGGTCGGGGAAAGCGGGGGCATACTACGAGCAGTACTTC
cdr3_aa: CASRGSGKAGAYYEQYF

v_call: TRBV5-1
j_call: TRBJ1-2
d_call: TRBD1
clone_size: NA
cdr3_nt: TGCGCCAGCAGCCCTTGGACAGGGGGCTACTCATATGGCTACACCTTC
cdr3_aa: CASSPWTGGYSYGYTF

v_call: TRBV19
j_call: TRBJ2-3
d_call: TRBD1
clone_size: NA
cdr3_nt: TGTGCCAGTAGCTGGACAGGGGGTTTCACAGATACGCAGTATTTT
cdr3_aa: CASSWTGGFTDTQYF

v_call: TRBV30
j_call: TRBJ2-3
d_call: NA
clone_size: once
cdr3_nt: TGTGCCTCAACCGTGGGCAGCAGGATCACAGATACGCAGTATTTT
cdr3_aa: CASTVGSRITDTQYF

v_call: TRBV4-2
j_call: TRBJ1-6
d_call: NA
clone_size: NA
cdr3_nt: TGTGCCAGCAGCCAAGACAGGGTAAAAAATTCACCCCTCCACTTT
cdr3_aa: CASSQDRVKNSPLHF